This is a list of T cell receptor beta chains from one sample in a study of shared clonotypes between healthy human individuals. Method: immunoSEQ multiplex PCR; TCRdb's copy keeps in-frame clones and lacks some. This table has some 1,600,000 clones, approximately 98% appearing once. Sequences were obtained from naive CD4+ T cells sorted from blood. These receptors all come from a man aged 30 to 45 in good health. Both conserved end residues are part of each CDR3. D genes are given only for firm matches. Clone size is shown for a subset of rows, as once, few, many or a class of expanded clone.

j_call clone_size v_call d_call cdr3_nt cdr3_aa
TRBJ1-2 NA TRBV18 NA TGTGCCAGCTCAAAGGAGCCGACGCAGTATTCAGGCTATGGCTACACCTTC CASSKEPTQYSGYGYTF
TRBJ2-4 once TRBV11-2 NA TGTGCCAGCAGCCCCCTGCGGGGTAAAAACATTCAGTACTTC CASSPLRGKNIQYF
TRBJ2-3 NA TRBV25-1 NA TGTGCCAGCAGTGGTGGGAGAGGCAGCACAGATACGCAGTATTTT CASSGGRGSTDTQYF
TRBJ1-4 NA TRBV2 NA TGTGCCAGCATTCGGGGTGAAAAACTGTTTTTT CASIRGEKLFF
TRBJ2-5 NA TRBV7-2 NA TGTGCCAGCAGCGCGCGGGGGCCTTCCCAAGAGACCCAGTACTTC CASSARGPSQETQYF
TRBJ2-2 once TRBV5-1 NA TGCGCCAGCAGCCTATTGGGGGCGACTACAGGGACCGGGGAGCTGTTTTTT CASSLLGATTGTGELFF
TRBJ2-7 NA TRBV10-1 NA TGCGCCAGCAGTGAACGGGAGATCTACGAGCAGTACTTC CASSEREIYEQYF
TRBJ2-7 NA TRBV28 NA TGTGCCAGCAGTATAAGTTCGAGCGGGTGGAACGAGCAGTACTTC CASSISSSGWNEQYF
TRBJ2-3 NA TRBV7-9 NA TGTGCCAGCAGCTTAGCGCTCGGGAGAAGGGATACGCAGTATTTT CASSLALGRRDTQYF
TRBJ2-1 NA TRBV9 NA TGTGCCAGCAGCGTACAGGGTATGGGTGAGCAGTTCTTC CASSVQGMGEQFF
TRBJ2-1 NA TRBV7-8 NA TGTGCCAGCAGCTTACTTCGGGACATGAGGAGTGAGCAGTTCTTC CASSLLRDMRSEQFF
TRBJ1-4 NA TRBV19 TRBD1 TGTGCCAGTAATCCCACCGACAGGGCCGATGGGGAAAAACTGTTTTTT CASNPTDRADGEKLFF
TRBJ2-3 NA TRBV4-1 TRBD2 TGCGCCAGCAGCCACCTAGCGGGAGGCACAGATACGCAGTATTTT CASSHLAGGTDTQYF
TRBJ2-1 NA TRBV5-1 TRBD2 TGCGCCAGCAGAGAAGCGGGGGTAACCTACAATGAGCAGTTCTTC CASREAGVTYNEQFF
TRBJ2-4 NA TRBV15 TRBD1 TGTGCCACCAGCAGAGTCAGGACAGGGGAGGTCATTCAGTACTTC CATSRVRTGEVIQYF
TRBJ2-3 NA TRBV6-6 NA TGTGCCAGCAGTTTCATACAGGGAAATACGCAGTATTTT CASSFIQGNTQYF
TRBJ1-4 NA TRBV29-1 TRBD1 TGCAGCGTCGACACTGACAGGGTTCGAGAAAAACTGTTTTTT CSVDTDRVREKLFF
TRBJ2-5 NA TRBV5-4 NA TGTGCCAGCAGCTCACAGGGTAAAGAGACCCAGTACTTC CASSSQGKETQYF
TRBJ2-7 NA TRBV5-8 TRBD2 TGTGCCAGCAGCTTGGGGGTCGGACTAGCGGGAGGGCCGTTAGACGAGCAGTACTTC CASSLGVGLAGGPLDEQYF
TRBJ1-4 NA TRBV27 TRBD1 TGTGCCAGCAGTGGGCTCGGGACAGGGCATGAAAAACTGTTTTTT CASSGLGTGHEKLFF
TRBJ2-1 NA TRBV29-1 NA TGCAGCGCTGGGGGATTAGTGGGGGATGAGCAGTTCTTC CSAGGLVGDEQFF
TRBJ2-7 once TRBV18 TRBD1 TGTGCCAGCTCAAGAGACAGGGTAGGCGAGCAGTACTTC CASSRDRVGEQYF
TRBJ2-1 NA TRBV9 NA TGTGCCAGCAGCGCCCTAAGAGCGGAGAATGAGCAGTTCTTC CASSALRAENEQFF
TRBJ2-1 once TRBV10-3 NA TGTGCCATCAGTGAACGCGGACAATTATTGTACAATGAGCAGTTCTTC CAISERGQLLYNEQFF
TRBJ2-1 NA TRBV5-1 NA TGCGCCAGCAGCTTGGCCGGACATCCTACGGGCAATGAGCAGTTCTTC CASSLAGHPTGNEQFF
TRBJ2-7 NA TRBV7-9 NA TGTGCCAGCAGCTTAGCATTCGGATTCTACGAGCAGTACTTC CASSLAFGFYEQYF
TRBJ2-3 NA TRBV6-6 TRBD2 TGTGCCAGCAGTAGCACTAGCGGGCCCACAGATACGCAGTATTTT CASSSTSGPTDTQYF
TRBJ1-1 NA TRBV5-1 NA TGCGCCAGCAGCCCGGGAGGGGTGGGCACTGAAGCTTTCTTT CASSPGGVGTEAFF
TRBJ1-5 NA TRBV28 NA TGTGCCAGCAGTTTAGCCAGCAATCAGCCCCAGCATTTT CASSLASNQPQHF
TRBJ1-5 once TRBV2 TRBD1 TGTGCCAGCAGTGGGACAGGGGGCTGGGGCAATCAGCCCCAGCATTTT CASSGTGGWGNQPQHF
TRBJ2-2 NA TRBV28 NA TGTGCCAGCAGTCTTTGGGGGAACACCGGGGAGCTGTTTTTT CASSLWGNTGELFF
TRBJ1-3 NA TRBV4-3 NA TGCGCCAGCAGCCAAGAGAAGGGAAACACCATATATTTT CASSQEKGNTIYF
TRBJ2-3 once TRBV11-3 NA TGTGCCAGCAGCAGAGCCACAGATACGCAGTATTTT CASSRATDTQYF
TRBJ2-7 NA TRBV21-1 NA TGTGCCACCCCTAAGGTCTCCGGGACTAGCGGATCCTACGAGCAGTACTTC CATPKVSGTSGSYEQYF
TRBJ2-3 NA TRBV7-7 TRBD1 TGTGCCAGCAGCTCTGGACAGGGGAGCACAGATACGCAGTATTTT CASSSGQGSTDTQYF
TRBJ1-5 NA TRBV6-1 NA TGTGCCAGCAGTGATCGGGGTCAAAGGGGGAGTCAGCCCCAGCATTTT CASSDRGQRGSQPQHF
TRBJ2-7 NA TRBV6-5 TRBD1 TGTGCCAGCCGCGGGACAGGGAGTACCTACGAGCAGTACTTC CASRGTGSTYEQYF
TRBJ2-1 NA TRBV5-6 TRBD2 TGTGCCAGCAGCTTGAGGGGACTAGCGGGACATGGTGAGCAGTTCTTC CASSLRGLAGHGEQFF
TRBJ2-6 NA TRBV5-4 NA TGTGCCAGCAGCGTGGACAGCTCTGGGGCCAACGTCCTGACTTTC CASSVDSSGANVLTF
TRBJ1-3 NA TRBV5-6 NA TGTGCCAGCAGCTCCTCGACAGCTATCTCTGGAAACACCATATATTTT CASSSSTAISGNTIYF
TRBJ2-2 NA TRBV9 TRBD1 TGTGCCAGCAGCGAGCAACCGGGACAGAGCACCGGGGAGCTGTTTTTT CASSEQPGQSTGELFF
TRBJ2-5 NA TRBV19 NA TGTGCCAGTAGCACTGGGGAGACCCAGTACTTC CASSTGETQYF
TRBJ1-4 NA TRBV7-6 NA TGTGCCAGCAGCTTTGGTCTGCTGAATGAAAAACTGTTTTTT CASSFGLLNEKLFF
TRBJ1-5 NA TRBV11-2 TRBD1 TGTGCCAGCAGCGATACCCTCAGAGGGGGCGCGGGTCAGCCCCAGCATTTT CASSDTLRGGAGQPQHF
TRBJ2-7 NA TRBV27 NA TGTGCCAGCAGTCGGACAGTTGCTTTTCGGGAGGCCTACGAGCAGTACTTC CASSRTVAFREAYEQYF
TRBJ1-5 NA TRBV6-5 NA TGTGCCAGCAGTCACAGGGACGGTCAGCCCCAGCATTTT CASSHRDGQPQHF
TRBJ2-5 once TRBV29-1 TRBD1 TGCAGCACTGGCACCCCGACAGGGGGCAAAGAGACCCAGTACTTC CSTGTPTGGKETQYF
TRBJ2-4 NA TRBV5-4 NA TGTGCCTCGCGCAAAGAGGGATGGGCCAAAAACATTCAGTACTTC CASRKEGWAKNIQYF
TRBJ1-3 NA TRBV5-1 NA TGCGCCAGCAGCTTGGGGATAGGAGTTGGAAACACCATATATTTT CASSLGIGVGNTIYF
TRBJ1-4 NA TRBV6-5 NA TGTGCCAGCAGTTACTCGCCGGGTGAAAAACTGTTTTTT CASSYSPGEKLFF
TRBJ2-7 NA TRBV28 TRBD2 TGTGCCAGCAAAGCGGGAGGGCTTTACGAGCAGTACTTC CASKAGGLYEQYF
TRBJ2-1 NA TRBV29-1 TRBD2 TGCAGCGTTGTATCGGGAGCGGGAGGGCCCTACAATGAGCAGTTCTTC CSVVSGAGGPYNEQFF
TRBJ2-3 NA TRBV7-9 TRBD2 TGTGCCAGCAGCCTCCGACTAGCGACTAGCACAGATACGCAGTATTTT CASSLRLATSTDTQYF
TRBJ1-2 NA TRBV7-9 NA TGTGCCAGCAGCAAAGAGGAGATCAACTATGGCTACACCTTC CASSKEEINYGYTF
TRBJ1-1 NA TRBV6-6 NA TGTGCCAGCAGTTACTCGGCGGGGACTGAAGCTTTCTTT CASSYSAGTEAFF
TRBJ1-1 NA TRBV20-1 NA TGCAGTGCTAGAATCGAGAAGGAAGCTTTCTTT CSARIEKEAFF
TRBJ2-7 once TRBV11-3 TRBD1 TGTGCCAGCAGCTTAGAGGGACCGCAGACAGGGAAGGGCGAGCAGTACTTC CASSLEGPQTGKGEQYF
TRBJ2-3 NA TRBV2 NA TGTGCCAGCAGTGAAGTCGCAGATACGCAGTATTTT CASSEVADTQYF
TRBJ1-1 NA TRBV7-9 NA TGTGCCAGCAGCCCACAGGCCTCTCTGAACACTGAAGCTTTCTTT CASSPQASLNTEAFF